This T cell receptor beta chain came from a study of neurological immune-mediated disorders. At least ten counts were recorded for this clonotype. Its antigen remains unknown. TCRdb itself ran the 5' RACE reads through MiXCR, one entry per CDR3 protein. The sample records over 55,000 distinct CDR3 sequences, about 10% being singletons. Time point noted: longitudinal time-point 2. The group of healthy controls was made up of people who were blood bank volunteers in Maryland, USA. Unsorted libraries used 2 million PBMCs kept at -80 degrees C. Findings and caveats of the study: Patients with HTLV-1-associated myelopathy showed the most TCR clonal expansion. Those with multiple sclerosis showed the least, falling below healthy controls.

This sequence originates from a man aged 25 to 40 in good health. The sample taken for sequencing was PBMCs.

The CDR3 bases are TGTGCCAGCAGTTCCAGGGTCGCCCCTGAAGCTTTCTTT. It specifies CASSSRVAPEAFF. The V call is TRBV28, the J call TRBJ1-1, with D perhaps matching TRBD1 (5 bases). Deletions cut 4 bases from V and 6 bases from J, with 12 bases between. The germline V gene encodes CDR1 MDHEN and CDR2 SYDVKM. CDR3 length: 13 residues.